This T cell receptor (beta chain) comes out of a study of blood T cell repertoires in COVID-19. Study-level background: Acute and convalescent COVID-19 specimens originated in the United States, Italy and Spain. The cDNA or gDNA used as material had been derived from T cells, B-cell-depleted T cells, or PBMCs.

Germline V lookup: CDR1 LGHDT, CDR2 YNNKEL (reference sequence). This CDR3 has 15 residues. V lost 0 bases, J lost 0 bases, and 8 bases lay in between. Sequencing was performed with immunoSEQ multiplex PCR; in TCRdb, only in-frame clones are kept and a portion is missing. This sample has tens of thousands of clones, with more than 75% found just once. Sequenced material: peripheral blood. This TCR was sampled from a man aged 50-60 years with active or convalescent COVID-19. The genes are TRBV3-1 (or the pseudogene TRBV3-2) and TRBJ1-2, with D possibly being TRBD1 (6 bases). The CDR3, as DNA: TGTGCCAGCAGCCAAGAGCACAGGGCTAACTATGGCTACACCTTC. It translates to CASSQEHRANYGYTF.